This T cell receptor beta chain was captured in a study of blood T cell repertoires in COVID-19. Study details: The United States, Italy and Spain were the sources of the acute and convalescent COVID-19 samples. Nucleic acid was either cDNA or gDNA, and it came from T cells, B-cell-depleted T cells, or PBMCs.

There are 16 residues in the CDR3. Trimming left V 1 base short and J 4 bases short, with 16 bases between. CDR1 and CDR2 from the germline V gene are KGHSH and LQKENI. Original methodology: Reference gene primer amplification in the assay estimated nucleated cell counts. Profiling relied on immunoSEQ multiplex PCR, and the TCRdb table lists in-frame clones only, not all of them. That table gives V, J and clone size, and the DNA gave D and trimming. The profile shows around 60,000 clones, roughly nine tenths of them singletons. The chain is built from TRBV18 and TRBJ1-2; D is unclear. The TCR originated in a man aged 60 to 75 with acute or convalescent COVID-19. Source material: peripheral blood. The DNA of the CDR3 is TGTGCCAGCTCACCACTGGAATTCCGCGGCGGCTATGGCTACACCTTC. It translates to CASSPLEFRGGYGYTF.